These 20 T cell receptor beta chains came from one sample sequenced in a study of blood T cells in healthy people across ages. A second about 7 to 12 cycle PCR used barcoded and J-beta primers. TCRdb passed the 5' RACE reads through MiXCR, listing each CDR3 protein once. This sample carries more than 650,000 distinct CDR3 sequences, 22% of them seen once, and the ten largest clones take 20% to 25%. Material for sequencing was blood. The origin of the receptors is a man in his 70s in good health.

A few counts support this clonotype. This sequence joins TRBV29-1 and TRBJ2-3; 7 positions match TRBD1. Per the germline V gene, CDR1 is SQVTM and CDR2 is ANQGSEA. V shed 6 bases and J 1 base; nucleotides not matched to a gene: 7. The CDR3 loop spans 14 amino acids. CDR3 region: CSVRTGPGTDTQYF. As DNA, the CDR3 is TGCAGCGTCAGGACAGGCCCGGGCACAGATACGCAGTATTTT.

The chain uses TRBV7-2 and TRBJ2-4; 7 bases agree with TRBD2. CDR3 size: 16 residues. J lost 5 bases, V lost 1 base, and 8 bases had no gene match. In germline, CDR1 is SGHTA, CDR2 FQGNSA. This CDR3 is CASSLVGTSAQNIQYF. CDR3 coding DNA: TGTGCCAGCAGCTTAGTGGGTACTAGCGCCCAAAACATTCAGTACTTC. The full variable domain, in which reference TRBV7-2 and TRBJ2-4 provide the parts outside the CDR3, is GAGVSQSPSNKVTEKGKDVELRCDPISGHTALYWYRQSLGQGLEFLIYFQGNSAPDKSGLPSDRFSAERTGGSVSTLTIQRTQQEDSAVYLCASSLVGTSAQNIQYFGAGTRLSVL.

This clonotype has ten or more counts. Here the CDR3 reads CASSLAVVGLVFF. The CDR3 DNA is TGTGCCAGCAGCTTAGCCGTAGTGGGGCTCGTCTTCTTC. The chain links TRBV11-2 to TRBJ2-1, with D possibly being TRBD1 (5 bases). Germline-derived CDR1 and CDR2 are SGHAT and FQNNGV. V was clipped by 1 base and J by 16 bases, with 17 bases between them. This CDR3 has 13 amino acids.

V usage is TRBV19 and J usage is TRBJ2-1; weak D call: TRBD2 (5 bases). Per the germline V gene, CDR1 is LNHDA and CDR2 is SQIVND (reference sequence). The CDR3 runs to 14 residues. Trimming removed 10 bases at V and 7 bases at J, with 20 bases between. CDR3 region: CATLPRVGKNEQFF. The CDR3 coding sequence is TGTGCCACCCTCCCGCGGGTAGGGAAAAATGAGCAGTTCTTC. The whole variable domain, remainder taken from reference TRBV19 and TRBJ2-1, is DGGITQSPKYLFRKEGQNVTLSCEQNLNHDAMYWYRQDPGQGLRLIYYSQIVNDFQKGDIAEGYSVSREKKESFPLTVTSAQKNPTAFYLCATLPRVGKNEQFFGPGTRLTVL.

This clonotype has at least ten counts. This chain joins TRBV24-1 and TRBJ2-2; D gene unclear. Germline CDR1 KGHDR, CDR2 SFDVKD. Trimming pared 6 bases from V and 5 bases from J, leaving 6 bases between. CDR3 size: 12 residues. The DNA of the CDR3 is TGTGCCACCAGTATCTCAACCGGGGAGCTGTTTTTT. Translation: CATSISTGELFF.

There are a few counts of this clonotype. This chain uses TRBV28 with TRBJ2-2; D uncertain. The CDR3 loop spans 18 amino acids. V lost 0 bases, J lost 2 bases, and 16 bases lay in between. The germline V gene encodes CDR1 MDHEN and CDR2 SYDVKM. Here the CDR3 DNA reads TGTGCCAGCAGTTTATGGGGGAACGCCTTTTTCAACACCGGGGAGCTGTTTTTT. Protein sequence: CASSLWGNAFFNTGELFF.

The rearrangement joins TRBV19 to TRBJ1-4; D remains ambiguous. This CDR3 contains 13 residues. V was clipped by 3 bases and J by 7 bases, with 9 bases between them. Germline values: CDR1 LNHDA, CDR2 SQIVND (reference sequence). CDR3 nucleotides: TGTGCCAGTAGTATTGCCTCGGGTGAAAAACTGTTTTTT. Encoded protein: CASSIASGEKLFF.

In its sample, this clonotype was seen a few times. The rearrangement joins TRBV30 to TRBJ2-1; 12 bases are a match to TRBD2. The germline V gene encodes CDR1 GTSNPN and CDR2 SVGIG (reference sequence). CDR3 length equals 17 residues. Germline trimming cut 2 bases from V and 5 bases from J; bases unmatched to any gene: 10. CDR3 DNA sequence: TGTGCCTGGAGTCTCTGGAGAACTAGCGGGAGGAACAATGAGCAGTTCTTC. Translating gives CAWSLWRTSGRNNEQFF.

This chain joins TRBV5-1 and TRBJ2-7; D not resolved. The end of the DNA aligns better with TRBJ2-1, so the J call may be wrong. The CDR3 length is 13 residues. Germline V gives CDR1 SGHRS, CDR2 YFSETQ. CDR3 DNA: TGCGCCAGCAGCTCGACAACTGGGAATGAGCAGTTCTTC. This gives the protein CASSSTTGNEQFF.

This clonotype was counted only a few times. The gene calls are TRBV29-1 and TRBJ2-3; a weak D match, TRBD1 (7 bases). Between the trimmed V and J ends, which lost 7 bases and 0 bases, there was a span of 14 bases. Germline loops: CDR1 SQVTM, CDR2 ANQGSEA. CDR3 length: 14 residues. CDR3 loop: CSALRGVSTDTQYF. The CDR3 bases are TGCAGCGCCCTCAGGGGGGTCAGCACAGATACGCAGTATTTT.

This chain connects TRBV19 to TRBJ2-3, with TRBD2 identical over 9 bases. Per germline, CDR1 LNHDA and CDR2 SQIVND (reference sequence). Trimming cost V 5 bases and J 4 bases; bases outside gene matches: 7. This CDR3 has 15 residues. DNA for the CDR3: TGTGCCAGTAGTCCCCCGGGACTAGCCCCAGATACGCAGTATTTT. Amino acid sequence: CASSPPGLAPDTQYF.

At least ten counts were recorded for this clonotype. V gene TRBV7-8 combines with J gene TRBJ2-1; 8 nucleotides match TRBD2. The CDR3 has 18 amino acids. The junction had 18 bases not matched to a gene; V was cut back by 5 bases and J by 6 bases. Germline CDR1 and CDR2: SGHVS and FQNEAQ. CDR3 DNA: TGTGCCAGCAGCGCGGGGAATCTAGCGGGCCCAACCCTCAATGAGCAGTTCTTC. It translates to CASSAGNLAGPTLNEQFF.

This clonotype was found a few times. V is TRBV6-6 and J is TRBJ1-2, with D maybe TRBD1 (5 bases). Trimming took 5 bases from V and 3 from J, leaving 16 bases between them. This CDR3 has 15 residues. Germline V CDR1 and CDR2: MNHNY, SVGAGI (reference sequence). DNA of the CDR3: TGTGCCAGCAGTCGCAGCGGGACCCGAGACTATGGCTACACCTTC. Translated: CASSRSGTRDYGYTF.

This rearrangement joins TRBV29-1 to TRBJ1-2, with D possibly matching TRBD1 (5 bases). CDR1 and CDR2 from the germline V gene are SQVTM and ANQGSEA. The CDR3 length is 15 residues. V was trimmed by 0 bases and J by 7 bases, leaving 18 bases between them. CDR3 in DNA: TGCAGCGTTGAAGAAGGGACTTCCAGAGCGGGTGGCTACACCTTC. Protein sequence: CSVEEGTSRAGGYTF. Looking up the rest from reference TRBV29-1 and TRBJ1-2 gives the full variable domain: SAVISQKPSRDICQRGTSLTIQCQVDSQVTMMFWYRQQPGQSLTLIATANQGSEATYESGFVIDKFPISRPNLTFSTLTVSNMSPEDSSIYLCSVEEGTSRAGGYTFGSGTRLTVV.

This clonotype was counted a few times. This chain uses TRBV18 with TRBJ1-2; D may be TRBD1 (5 bases). CDR3 length: 13 residues. Germline CDR1 KGHSH, CDR2 LQKENI. V was cut by 0 bases and J by 8 bases, with 10 bases left in between. CDR3 residues: CASSPPIREGYTF. The CDR3 DNA is TGTGCCAGCTCACCACCAATCAGGGAGGGCTACACCTTC.

The sample holds a few counts of this clonotype. The chain employs TRBV5-5 and TRBJ2-5; D call uncertain. The V and J ends lost 4 bases and 5 bases respectively, with 12 bases between them. The CDR3 loop spans 13 amino acids. Germline-derived CDR1 and CDR2 are SGHKS and YYEKEE (reference sequence). The CDR3, as DNA: TGTGCCAGCAGCAAGGGCCGTCGGGAGACCCAGTACTTC. It specifies CASSKGRRETQYF.

This clonotype has only a few counts. The chain recombines TRBV10-3 with TRBJ2-3; D is undetermined. The germline V and J ends were trimmed by 0 bases and 1 base, with 8 bases remaining between them. The CDR3 is 15 amino acids. Per germline, CDR1 ENHRY and CDR2 SYGVKD. CDR3: CAISESNTRTDTQYF. The CDR3 DNA reads TGTGCCATCAGTGAGTCGAATACCCGCACAGATACGCAGTATTTT.

The gene calls are TRBV12-3 or TRBV12-4 and TRBJ2-7, with a possible D match to TRBD2 (5 bases). This CDR3 has 14 amino acids. Trimming left V 6 bases short and J 1 base short, with 13 bases between. For the CDR3, the DNA is TGTGCCAGCAGACGCGGACGGAGGTCCTACGAGCAGTACTTC. It translates to CASRRGRRSYEQYF.

To note about this clonotype: The conserved final phenylalanine or tryptophan is absent from the CDR3, which likely points to a read error. This chain joins TRBV30 and TRBJ2-5, with D perhaps TRBD2 (6 bases). Trimming took off 0 bases at V and 4 bases at J, with 12 bases between the two ends. Germline V lookup: CDR1 GTSNPN, CDR2 SVGIG (reference sequence). The CDR3 is made up of 14 amino acids. The CDR3 coding sequence is TGTGCCTGGAGTGTTGGGGGGTCCGGAGAGACCCAGTACTTA. This translates into CAWSVGGSGETQYL.

This clonotype came up a few times. This chain links TRBV20-1 with TRBJ1-2; tentatively, D is TRBD1 (5 bases). Trimming removed 7 bases at V and 5 bases at J, with 17 bases between. CDR3 length: 13 amino acids. Germline V gives CDR1 DFQATT, CDR2 SNEGSKA (reference sequence). The CDR3 sequence: CSVTGGQEYGYTF. CDR3 bases: TGCAGTGTCACGGGGGGTCAGGAATATGGCTACACCTTC.